The rows below give T cell receptor beta chains drawn from one sample of a study of monozygotic twins with inflammatory bowel disease. Using the 5' RACE reads, TCRdb records one entry per CDR3 protein without DNA. The listing contains 440,000 or so distinct CDR3 sequences. Sequenced material: blood. These receptors originate from a human donor with ulcerative colitis or Crohn's disease, or a healthy co-twin of an affected twin (not recorded which). Both conserved end residues are part of each CDR3.

14 TRBJ1-1 TRBV27 CASRGGRMNTEAFF
12 TRBJ2-5 TRBV29-1 CSVEFVQETQYF
14 TRBJ1-5 TRBV5-1 CASSLGTGDQPQHF
12 TRBJ2-1 TRBV7-3 CASSPRLGEQFF
15 TRBJ2-5 TRBV20-1 CSAGGPGQYQETQYF
15 TRBJ2-7 TRBV25-1 CASSEWQRGTGEQYF
15 TRBJ1-2 TRBV6-2/TRBV6-3 CASSRDSGWHYGYTF
13 TRBJ2-3 TRBV6-5 CASRVRSTDTQYF
14 TRBJ2-5 TRBV29-1 CSVAPRQTQETQYF
13 TRBJ2-1 TRBV14 CASSQGDRGEQFF
14 TRBJ1-4 TRBV30 CARSTGQPNEKLFF
17 TRBJ2-7 TRBV3-1 CASSQDISAGGLNEQYF
16 TRBJ2-3 TRBV10-3 CAISEASGRATDTQYF
17 TRBJ1-5 TRBV27 CAKRGDSPRGPHQPQHF
12 TRBJ2-7 TRBV29-1 CSVDFAASGQYF
11 TRBJ2-1 TRBV14 CASSQRREQFF
17 TRBJ2-7 TRBV11-2 CASSSGTGPANVHEQYF
13 TRBJ2-5 TRBV4-1 CASGMGGGETQYF
14 TRBJ2-3 TRBV7-9 CASSDDFRTDTQYF
14 TRBJ2-5 TRBV6-1 CASSEDSRARTQYF
14 TRBJ1-4 TRBV10-3 CATNSGTGEEKLFF
14 TRBJ2-6 TRBV5-1 CASSSGPGANVLTF
18 TRBJ2-5 TRBV4-3 CASSQDAIGGPHQETQYF
15 TRBJ1-1 TRBV12-3/TRBV12-4 CASRLPGQGNTEAFF
17 TRBJ2-4 TRBV7-8 CASSLGTSQGVTNIQYF
15 TRBJ2-5 TRBV7-2 CASSLRSGDQETQYF
16 TRBJ2-3 TRBV7-3 CASSLRTGGATDTQYF
14 TRBJ1-1 TRBV9 CASSVGMGDTEAFF
14 TRBJ2-3 TRBV30 CAWNTGTLTDTQYF
14 TRBJ2-5 TRBV6-5 CASSYLGGPGTQYF
17 TRBJ2-5 TRBV6-5 CASSYGNRGYFLETQYF
16 TRBJ1-3 TRBV30 CAWSGGRAASGNTIYF
18 TRBJ2-3 TRBV18 CASSLLRGGALLRDTQYF
16 TRBJ2-1 TRBV5-4 CATIGLGAFSYNEQFF
13 TRBJ1-2 TRBV10-3 CAISEGQMDGYTF
15 TRBJ1-4 TRBV12-3/TRBV12-4 CASSQDRAINEKLFF
15 TRBJ2-3 TRBV15 CATSRADRETDTQYF
14 TRBJ1-5 TRBV19 CASSMTGGSQPQHF
15 TRBJ2-1 TRBV29-1 CSVEDQGQRLNEQFF
13 TRBJ2-6 TRBV7-9 CASSPSKGNVLTF
15 TRBJ2-2 TRBV10-2 CASSESGSGTGELFF
12 TRBJ1-1 TRBV6-5 CASTSLAGEAFF
14 TRBJ1-2 TRBV20-1 CSARDWLAGNGYTF
15 TRBJ1-6 TRBV20-1 CSARDQGPYNSPLHF
17 TRBJ2-3 TRBV7-9 CASSGRLAGGLTDTQYF
13 TRBJ1-1 TRBV18 CASSNRDRGRAFF
12 TRBJ1-2 TRBV27 CASRRPDGGYTF
15 TRBJ2-3 TRBV20-1 CSAPPRDRNTDTQYF
14 TRBJ1-1 TRBV6-2/TRBV6-3 CASTQTRVLTEAFF